The sample holds many counts of the clone carrying this TCR beta chain. Stated time point: newly diagnosed GD, antithyroid drugs for less than 3 months. RNA from PBMCs was the source of the TCR library. This entry belongs to a study of regulatory T cells in long-lasting Graves disease. Germline trimming cut 2 bases from V and 0 bases from J; bases unmatched to any gene: 6. CDR1 and CDR2 (germline): MDHEN, SYDVKM. CDR3 length: 18 amino acids. Combining iRepertoire HTBI primers with Arm-PCR of CDR3 regions, the authors built TCR beta libraries. TCRdb itself ran the multiplex PCR reads through MiXCR, one entry per CDR3 protein. The sample shows around 460,000 distinct CDR3 sequences, approximately 15% of them seen only once. These sequences were also reported in another study, on T cells in Graves' hyperthyroidism and ophthalmopathy. From that report: Hyperthyroidism in the patients, aged 18 to 65, was newly diagnosed and under 2 months in duration.

This receptor was identified in a woman aged 50 to 60 with Graves disease. The source material was peripheral blood mononuclear cells (PBMCs), sampled at new diagnosis, from a patient treated with antithyroid drugs. J is TRBJ2-7 and V is TRBV28; 14 bases align to TRBD2. CDR3 sequence: CASSLRGGTSGSSYEQYF. The CDR3 region has the DNA TGTGCCAGCAGTTTAAGGGGAGGGACTAGCGGGAGCTCCTACGAGCAGTACTTC.